This TCR beta chain was captured by sequencing in a study of vaccination and CD4 T cells after COVID-19. Study background: The peptides that stimulated the cells were overlapping spike peptides from SARS-CoV-2, HCoV-NL63, HCoV-OC43 and HCoV-229E. Study conclusions and caveats: Spike mono-reactivity was found in 304 of 307 vaccine-specific clones from convalescent patients.

The Oncomine TCR Beta short-read assay was what sequenced the DNA obtained from cultured CD4+ T cells. Using its own MiXCR run on the PCR reads, TCRdb lists one record per CDR3 protein. The top ten hold around 25% of the sample, which has some 4,200 distinct CDR3 sequences, approximately 35% seen once. Treatment meaning: approximately 11-day PBMC culture with coronavirus spike peptide pools or control peptides (ViraFEST assay). Harvesting of the unexposed donor's CD4+ T cells predated the COVID-19 pandemic (2011-2018). Peptide pools at 8.5 to 10 ug/ml stimulated two million PBMCs per well with about 10 IU/ml IL-2. A word on this clonotype: Its antigen remains unidentified.

Between the trimmed V and J ends, which lost 7 bases and 0 bases, there was a span of 9 bases. The V gene's germline CDR1 is MNHNS and CDR2 SASEGT. The CDR3 is 13 residues long. The sequence was collected from a human donor in good health. The V and J genes are TRBV6-1 and TRBJ1-1; no definite D call. Sequenced material: CD4+ T cells from blood, cultured in vitro. The CDR3 here is CASTPVVNTEAFF. In DNA form, the CDR3 reads TGTGCCAGCACCCCAGTAGTGAACACTGAAGCTTTCTTT.